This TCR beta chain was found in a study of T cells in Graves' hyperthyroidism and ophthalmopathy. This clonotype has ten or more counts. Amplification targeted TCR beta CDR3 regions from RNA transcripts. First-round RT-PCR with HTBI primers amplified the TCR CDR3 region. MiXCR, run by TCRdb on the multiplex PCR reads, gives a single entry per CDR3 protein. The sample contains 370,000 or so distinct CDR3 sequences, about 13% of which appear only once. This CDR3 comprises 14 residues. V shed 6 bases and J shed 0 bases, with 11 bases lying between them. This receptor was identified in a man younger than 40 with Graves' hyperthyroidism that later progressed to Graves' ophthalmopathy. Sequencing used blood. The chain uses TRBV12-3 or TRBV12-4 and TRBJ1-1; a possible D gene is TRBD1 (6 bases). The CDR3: CASSPHRVNTEAFF. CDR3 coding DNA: TGTGCCAGCAGCCCCCACAGGGTGAACACTGAAGCTTTCTTT.